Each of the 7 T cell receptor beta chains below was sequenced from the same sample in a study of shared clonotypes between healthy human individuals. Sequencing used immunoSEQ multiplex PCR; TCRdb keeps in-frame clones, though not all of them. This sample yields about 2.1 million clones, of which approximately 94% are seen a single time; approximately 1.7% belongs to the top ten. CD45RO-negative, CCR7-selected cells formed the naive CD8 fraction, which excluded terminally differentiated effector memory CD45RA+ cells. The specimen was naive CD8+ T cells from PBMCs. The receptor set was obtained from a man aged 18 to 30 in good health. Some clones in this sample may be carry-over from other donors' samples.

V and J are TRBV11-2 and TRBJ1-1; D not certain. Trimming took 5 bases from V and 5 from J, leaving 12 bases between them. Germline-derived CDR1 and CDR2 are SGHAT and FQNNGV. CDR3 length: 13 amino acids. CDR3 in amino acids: CASSQAKLTEAFF. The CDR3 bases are TGTGCCAGCAGCCAGGCAAAGTTAACTGAAGCTTTCTTT. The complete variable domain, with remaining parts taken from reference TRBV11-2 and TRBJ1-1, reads EAGVAQSPRYKIIEKRQSVAFWCNPISGHATLYWYQQILGQGPKLLIQFQNNGVVDDSQLPKDRFSAERLKGVDSTLKIQPAKLEDSAVYLCASSQAKLTEAFFGQGTRLTVV.

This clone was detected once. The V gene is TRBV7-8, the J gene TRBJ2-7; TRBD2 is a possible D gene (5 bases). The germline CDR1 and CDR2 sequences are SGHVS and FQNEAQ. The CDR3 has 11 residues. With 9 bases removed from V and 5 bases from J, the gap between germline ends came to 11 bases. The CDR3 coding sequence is TGTGCCAGTCTAGGGAGCCACGAGCAGTACTTC. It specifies CASLGSHEQYF.

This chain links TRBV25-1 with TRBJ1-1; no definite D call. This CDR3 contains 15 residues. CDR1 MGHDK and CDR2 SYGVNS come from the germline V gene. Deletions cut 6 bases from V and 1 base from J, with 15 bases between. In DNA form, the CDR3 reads TGTGCCAGCAGCCCCCTCCGTTGGGGGAACACTGAAGCTTTCTTT. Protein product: CASSPLRWGNTEAFF.

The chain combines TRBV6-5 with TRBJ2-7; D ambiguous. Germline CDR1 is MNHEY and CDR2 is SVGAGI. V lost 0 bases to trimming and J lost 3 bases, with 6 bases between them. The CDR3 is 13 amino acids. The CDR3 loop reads CASSYSRIYEQYF. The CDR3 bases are TGTGCCAGCAGTTACTCGAGAATCTACGAGCAGTACTTC.

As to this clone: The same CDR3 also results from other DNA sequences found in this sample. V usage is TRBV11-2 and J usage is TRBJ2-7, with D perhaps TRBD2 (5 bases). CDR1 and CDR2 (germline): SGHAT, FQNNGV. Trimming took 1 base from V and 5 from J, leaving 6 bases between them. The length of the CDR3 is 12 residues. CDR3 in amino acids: CASSLAGDEQYF. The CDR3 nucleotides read TGTGCCAGCAGCTTAGCCGGGGACGAGCAGTACTTC.

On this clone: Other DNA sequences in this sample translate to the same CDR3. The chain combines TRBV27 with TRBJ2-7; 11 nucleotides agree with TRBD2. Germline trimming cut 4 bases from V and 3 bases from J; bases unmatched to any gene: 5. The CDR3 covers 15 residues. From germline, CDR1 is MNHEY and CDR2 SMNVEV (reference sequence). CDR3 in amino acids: CASSSRTSGHYEQYF. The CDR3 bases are TGTGCCAGCAGTTCCCGGACTAGCGGGCACTACGAGCAGTACTTC.

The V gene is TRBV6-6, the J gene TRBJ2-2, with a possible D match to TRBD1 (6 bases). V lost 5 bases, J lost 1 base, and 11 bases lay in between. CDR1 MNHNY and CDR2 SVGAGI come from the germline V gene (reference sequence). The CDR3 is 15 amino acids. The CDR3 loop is CASSPLGQNTGELFF. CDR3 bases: TGTGCCAGCAGTCCCCTGGGACAGAACACCGGGGAGCTGTTTTTT.